The clone carrying this T cell receptor beta chain turned up a few times. Its antigen is still unknown. The record originates from a study of beta chain features in type 1 diabetes. Whole-study results and caveats: For cells with high TCR expression, cDNA sequencing could yield over-representation.

J was trimmed by 7 bases and V by 10 bases; bases with no gene match: 6. The CDR3 covers 13 residues. CDR1 and CDR2 (germline): MDHEN, SYDVKM. TCRB transcripts that were expressed got sequenced, as all of the isolated RNA had been reverse transcribed. Clones were sequenced by immunoSEQ multiplex PCR, and TCRdb holds only the in-frame ones, with some missing. The data hold 150,000 to 200,000 clones, with 9% to 10% observed a single time. V and J are TRBV28 and TRBJ2-7, with 14 bases that match TRBD2. This TCR came from a woman aged 18-29 years in good health. Sequencing was performed on central memory CD4+ T cells from blood. CDR3 residues: CATRLAGGNEQYF. CDR3 nucleotide sequence: TGTGCCACTCGACTAGCGGGAGGGAATGAGCAGTACTTC.